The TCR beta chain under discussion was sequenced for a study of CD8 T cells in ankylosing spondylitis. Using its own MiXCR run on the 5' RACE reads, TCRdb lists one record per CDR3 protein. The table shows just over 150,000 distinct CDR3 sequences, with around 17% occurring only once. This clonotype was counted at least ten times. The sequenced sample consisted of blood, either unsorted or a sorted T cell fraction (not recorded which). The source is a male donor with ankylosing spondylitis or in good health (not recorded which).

CDR3 sequence reads: CASSSRDPSRTEAFF. The CDR3 coding sequence is TGTGCCAGCAGTTCAAGGGACCCAAGCCGGACTGAAGCTTTCTTT. V gene TRBV27 combines with J gene TRBJ1-1; a possible D gene is TRBD1 (5 bases). V lost 4 bases and J lost 5, with 17 bases in between. The CDR3 covers 15 residues. CDR1 MNHEY and CDR2 SMNVEV come from the germline V gene (reference sequence).